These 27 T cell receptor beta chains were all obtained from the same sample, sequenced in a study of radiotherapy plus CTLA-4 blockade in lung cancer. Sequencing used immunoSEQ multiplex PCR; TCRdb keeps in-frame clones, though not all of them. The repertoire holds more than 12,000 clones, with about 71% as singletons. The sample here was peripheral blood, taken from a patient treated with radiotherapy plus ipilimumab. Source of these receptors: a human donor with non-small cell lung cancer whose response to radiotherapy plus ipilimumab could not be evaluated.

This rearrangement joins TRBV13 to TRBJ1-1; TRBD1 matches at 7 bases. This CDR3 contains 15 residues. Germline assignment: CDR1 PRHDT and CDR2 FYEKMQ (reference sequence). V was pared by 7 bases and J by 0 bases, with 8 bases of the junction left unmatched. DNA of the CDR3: TGTGCCAGCACCTTCCGGACAGGCATGAACACTGAAGCTTTCTTT. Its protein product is CASTFRTGMNTEAFF.

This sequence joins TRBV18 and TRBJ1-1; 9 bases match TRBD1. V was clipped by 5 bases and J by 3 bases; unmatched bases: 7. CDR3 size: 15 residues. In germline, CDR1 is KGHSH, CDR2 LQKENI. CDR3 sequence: CASSAMGQGDTEAFF. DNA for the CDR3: TGTGCCAGCTCAGCCATGGGACAGGGAGACACTGAAGCTTTCTTT.

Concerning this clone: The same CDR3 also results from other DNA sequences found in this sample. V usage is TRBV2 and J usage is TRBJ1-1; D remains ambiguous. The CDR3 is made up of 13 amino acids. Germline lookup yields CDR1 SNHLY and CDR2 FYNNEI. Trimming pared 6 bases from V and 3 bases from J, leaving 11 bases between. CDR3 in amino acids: CASSGWEDTEAFF. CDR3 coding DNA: TGTGCCAGCAGCGGGTGGGAGGACACTGAAGCTTTCTTT.

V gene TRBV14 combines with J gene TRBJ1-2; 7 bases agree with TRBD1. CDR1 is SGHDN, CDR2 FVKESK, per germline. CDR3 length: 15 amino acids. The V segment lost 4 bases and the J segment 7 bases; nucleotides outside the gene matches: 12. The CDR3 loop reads CASSPGQVLRGGYTF. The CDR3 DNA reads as TGTGCCAGCAGCCCAGGACAGGTCCTTCGAGGTGGCTACACCTTC.

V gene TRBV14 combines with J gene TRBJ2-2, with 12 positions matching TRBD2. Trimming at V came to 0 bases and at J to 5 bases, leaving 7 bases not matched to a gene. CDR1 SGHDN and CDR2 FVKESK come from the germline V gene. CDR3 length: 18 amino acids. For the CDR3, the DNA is TGTGCCAGCAGCCAAGATCGAAGACTAGCGGGGGATACCGGGGAGCTGTTTTTT. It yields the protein CASSQDRRLAGDTGELFF.

The CDR3 spells CASSNQGNQPQHF. CDR3 DNA sequence: TGTGCCAGCAGCAACCAGGGAAATCAGCCCCAGCATTTT. The chain links TRBV27 to TRBJ1-5, with a weak D call TRBD1 (5 bases). Trimming stripped 6 bases from V and 4 bases from J, with 10 bases between. From germline, CDR1 is MNHEY and CDR2 SMNVEV (reference sequence). The CDR3 runs to 13 residues.

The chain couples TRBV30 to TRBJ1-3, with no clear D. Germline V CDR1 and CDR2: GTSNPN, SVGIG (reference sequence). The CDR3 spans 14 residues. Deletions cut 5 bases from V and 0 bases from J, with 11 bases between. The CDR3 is CAWSGGISGNTIYF. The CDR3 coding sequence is TGTGCCTGGTCTGGCGGGATCTCTGGAAACACCATATATTTT.

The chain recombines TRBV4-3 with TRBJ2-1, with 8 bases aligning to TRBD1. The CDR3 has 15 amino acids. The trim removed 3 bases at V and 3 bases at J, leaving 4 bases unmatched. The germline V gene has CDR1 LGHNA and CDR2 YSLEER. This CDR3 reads CASSHADRDYNEQFF. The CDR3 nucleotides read TGCGCCAGCAGCCATGCGGACAGGGACTACAATGAGCAGTTCTTC.

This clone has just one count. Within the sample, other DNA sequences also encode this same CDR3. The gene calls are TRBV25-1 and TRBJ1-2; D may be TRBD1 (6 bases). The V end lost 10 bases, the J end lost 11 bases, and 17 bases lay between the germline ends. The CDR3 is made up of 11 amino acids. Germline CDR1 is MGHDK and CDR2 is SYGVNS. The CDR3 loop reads CATWTDNSYTF. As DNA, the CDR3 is TGTGCCACATGGACAGATAATAGTTACACCTTC.

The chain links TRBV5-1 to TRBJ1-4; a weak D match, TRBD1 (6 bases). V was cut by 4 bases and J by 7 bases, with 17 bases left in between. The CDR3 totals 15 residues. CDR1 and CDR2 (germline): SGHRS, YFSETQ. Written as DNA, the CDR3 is TGCGCCAGCAGCATCGCCGGGACATTCCTTGAAAAACTGTTTTTT. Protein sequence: CASSIAGTFLEKLFF.

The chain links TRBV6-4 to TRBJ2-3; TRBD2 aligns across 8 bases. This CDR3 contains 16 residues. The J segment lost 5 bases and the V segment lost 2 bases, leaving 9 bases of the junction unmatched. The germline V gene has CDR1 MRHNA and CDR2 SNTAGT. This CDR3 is CASSDGTGGPGDTQYF. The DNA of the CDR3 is TGTGCCAGCAGTGACGGGACGGGGGGGCCGGGAGATACGCAGTATTTT.

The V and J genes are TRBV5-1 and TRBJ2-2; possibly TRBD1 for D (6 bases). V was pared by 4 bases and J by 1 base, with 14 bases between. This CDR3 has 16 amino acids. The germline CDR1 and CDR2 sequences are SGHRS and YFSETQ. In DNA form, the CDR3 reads TGCGCCAGCAGCGATACAGGGCTAAGGAACACCGGGGAGCTGTTTTTT. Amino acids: CASSDTGLRNTGELFF.

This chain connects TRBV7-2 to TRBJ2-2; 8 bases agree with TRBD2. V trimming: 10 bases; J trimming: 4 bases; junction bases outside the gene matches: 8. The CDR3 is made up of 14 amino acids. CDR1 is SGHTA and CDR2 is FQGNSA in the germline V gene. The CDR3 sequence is CATGAGASTGELFF. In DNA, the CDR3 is TGTGCCACCGGAGCGGGAGCGTCCACCGGGGAGCTGTTTTTT.

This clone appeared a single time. CDR3 bases: TGCGCCAGCAGCCAGGCGGGACTAGCGGGGTCCTCTAGCACAGATACGCAGTATTTT. It codes for CASSQAGLAGSSSTDTQYF. This chain connects TRBV4-3 to TRBJ2-3; 13 bases match TRBD2. The CDR3 is 19 amino acids. With 3 bases clipped from V and 0 bases from J, the junction kept 9 bases outside the gene matches. The germline gives CDR1 LGHNA, CDR2 YSLEER.

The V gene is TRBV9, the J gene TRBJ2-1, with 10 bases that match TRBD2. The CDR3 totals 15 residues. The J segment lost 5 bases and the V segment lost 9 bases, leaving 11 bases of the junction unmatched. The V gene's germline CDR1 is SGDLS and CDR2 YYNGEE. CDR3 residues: CATALSGGPHNEQFF. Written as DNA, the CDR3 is TGTGCCACCGCCCTTAGCGGGGGGCCACACAATGAGCAGTTCTTC.

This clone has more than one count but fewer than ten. The CDR3 sequence: CASSPTTGGVDYGYTF. The CDR3 DNA sequence: TGTGCCAGCAGTCCTACGACCGGCGGGGTCGACTATGGCTACACCTTC. The chain couples TRBV6-4 to TRBJ1-2; D remains unclear. Germline V lookup: CDR1 MRHNA, CDR2 SNTAGT. The V and J ends lost 5 bases and 3 bases respectively, with 19 bases between them. The CDR3 covers 16 residues.

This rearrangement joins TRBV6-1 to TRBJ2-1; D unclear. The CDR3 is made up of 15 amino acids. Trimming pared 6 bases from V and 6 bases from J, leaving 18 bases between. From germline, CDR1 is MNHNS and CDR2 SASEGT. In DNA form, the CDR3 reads TGTGCCAGCAGATTCGCTAGTACCGTCGGCAATGAGCAGTTCTTC. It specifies CASRFASTVGNEQFF.

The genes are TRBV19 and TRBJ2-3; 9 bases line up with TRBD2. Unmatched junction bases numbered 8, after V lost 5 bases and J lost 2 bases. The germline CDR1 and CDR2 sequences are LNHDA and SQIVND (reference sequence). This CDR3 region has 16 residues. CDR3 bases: TGTGCCAGTAGTCTTCAGCGGGGGGCGACCACAGATACGCAGTATTTT. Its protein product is CASSLQRGATTDTQYF. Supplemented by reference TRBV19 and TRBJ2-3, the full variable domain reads DGGITQSPKYLFRKEGQNVTLSCEQNLNHDAMYWYRQDPGQGLRLIYYSQIVNDFQKGDIAEGYSVSREKKESFPLTVTSAQKNPTAFYLCASSLQRGATTDTQYFGPGTRLTVL.

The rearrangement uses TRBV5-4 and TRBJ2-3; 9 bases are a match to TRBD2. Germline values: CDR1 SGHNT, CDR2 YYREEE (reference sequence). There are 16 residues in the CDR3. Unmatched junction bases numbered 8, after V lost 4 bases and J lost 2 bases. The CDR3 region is CASSGLAGDFTDTQYF. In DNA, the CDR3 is TGTGCCAGCAGCGGGTTAGCGGGGGACTTCACAGATACGCAGTATTTT. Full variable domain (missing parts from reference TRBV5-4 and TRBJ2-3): ETGVTQSPTHLIKTRGQQVTLRCSSQSGHNTVSWYQQALGQGPQFIFQYYREEENGRGNFPPRFSGLQFPNYSSELNVNALELDDSALYLCASSGLAGDFTDTQYFGPGTRLTVL.

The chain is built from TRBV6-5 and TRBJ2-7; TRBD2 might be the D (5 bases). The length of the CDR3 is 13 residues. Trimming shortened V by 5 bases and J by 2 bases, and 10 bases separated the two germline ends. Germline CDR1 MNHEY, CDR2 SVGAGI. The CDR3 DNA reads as TGTGCCAGCAGTGAGCGGCCTACCTACGAGCAGTACGTC. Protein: CASSERPTYEQYV.

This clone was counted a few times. The CDR3 DNA follows: TGTGCCAGCAGTGAAGGATTAGCGGGGGACTTTCAGTACGTC. Its translation is CASSEGLAGDFQYV. The chain is built from TRBV6-1 and TRBJ2-7; 9 nucleotides line up with TRBD2. J was trimmed by 10 bases and V by 1 base; bases with no gene match: 8. CDR1 and CDR2 from the germline V gene are MNHNS and SASEGT. This CDR3 contains 14 residues.

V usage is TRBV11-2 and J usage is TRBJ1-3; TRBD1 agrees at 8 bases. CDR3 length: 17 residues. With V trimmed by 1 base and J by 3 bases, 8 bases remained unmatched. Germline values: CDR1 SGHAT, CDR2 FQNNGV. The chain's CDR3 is CASSLVVTGVRGNTIYF. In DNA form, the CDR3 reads TGTGCCAGCAGCTTAGTCGTGACAGGGGTTCGTGGAAACACCATATATTTT.

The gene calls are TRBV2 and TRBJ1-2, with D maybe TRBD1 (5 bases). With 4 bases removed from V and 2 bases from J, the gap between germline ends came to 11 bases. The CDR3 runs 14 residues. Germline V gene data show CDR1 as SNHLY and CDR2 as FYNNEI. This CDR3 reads CASSARAKNYGYTF. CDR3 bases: TGTGCCAGCAGTGCCAGGGCGAAAAACTATGGCTACACCTTC.

The CDR3 reads CASTLRDSYTEAFF. In DNA, the CDR3 is TGTGCCAGCACTTTGAGGGACAGCTACACTGAAGCTTTCTTT. This chain uses TRBV6-6 with TRBJ1-1; 7 bases are shared with TRBD1. With V trimmed by 7 bases and J by 3 bases, 8 bases remained unmatched. This CDR3 spans 14 amino acids. From germline, CDR1 is MNHNY and CDR2 SVGAGI (reference sequence).

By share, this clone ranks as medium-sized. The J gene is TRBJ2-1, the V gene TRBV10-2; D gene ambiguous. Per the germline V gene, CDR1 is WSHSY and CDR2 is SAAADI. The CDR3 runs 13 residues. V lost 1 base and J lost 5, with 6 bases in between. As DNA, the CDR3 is TGCGCCAGCAGTGAGTGGCCTGACAATGAGCAGTTCTTC. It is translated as CASSEWPDNEQFF.

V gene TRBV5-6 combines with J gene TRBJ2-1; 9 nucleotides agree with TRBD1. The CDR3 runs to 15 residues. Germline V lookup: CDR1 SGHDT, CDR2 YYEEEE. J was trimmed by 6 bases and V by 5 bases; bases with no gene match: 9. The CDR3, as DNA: TGTGCCAGCAGTCGAGGGACAGGGATCGGCAATGAGCAGTTCTTC. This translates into CASSRGTGIGNEQFF.

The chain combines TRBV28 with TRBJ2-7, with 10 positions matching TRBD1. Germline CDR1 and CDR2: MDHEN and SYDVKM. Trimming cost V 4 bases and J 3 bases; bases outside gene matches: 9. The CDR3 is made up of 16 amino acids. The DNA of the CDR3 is TGTGCCAGCAGTTCCCCCGGAGGGGACAGGGGCTACGAGCAGTACTTC. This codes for CASSSPGGDRGYEQYF.